This entry lists 24 T cell receptor beta chains sequenced from one sample in a study of T cell repertoires in cytomegalovirus infection. A single record per CDR3 protein comes from TCRdb applying MiXCR to the reads. The sample contains roughly 920,000 distinct CDR3 sequences, around 30% of which appear only once. Their target antigens are unknown. Specimen: cultured CD8+ T cells from PBMCs, collected from culture after CMV antigen stimulation. Receptor source: a human donor in good health (CMV status not recorded). Some clones in this sample may be carry-over from other donors' samples.

This clonotype was counted only a few times. The rearrangement joins TRBV28 to TRBJ2-5; 8 nucleotides line up with TRBD1. This CDR3 has 15 residues. Germline-derived CDR1 and CDR2 are MDHEN and SYDVKM. Unmatched junction bases numbered 9, after V lost 5 bases and J lost 4 bases. CDR3 sequence: CASSGQGWILETQYF. The CDR3 DNA reads TGTGCCAGCAGTGGACAGGGATGGATCCTAGAGACCCAGTACTTC.

The genes are TRBV2 and TRBJ2-1; TRBD1 is a possible D gene (7 bases). The CDR3 loop spans 14 amino acids. Germline lookup yields CDR1 SNHLY and CDR2 FYNNEI. CDR3 loop: CASTGDSSYNEQFF. For the CDR3, the DNA is TGTGCTTCAACGGGGGACAGCTCCTACAATGAGCAGTTCTTC.

In this sample, this clonotype turned up a few times. The chain links TRBV5-1 to TRBJ2-3; a possible D gene is TRBD2 (5 bases). The CDR3 covers 16 residues. Trimming pared 4 bases from V and 2 bases from J, leaving 17 bases between. Looked up from germline, CDR1 is SGHRS and CDR2 is YFSETQ. The chain's CDR3 is CASSTGLADITDTQYF. The DNA of the CDR3 is TGCGCCAGCAGCACCGGGCTAGCAGACATCACAGATACGCAGTATTTT.

The J gene is TRBJ2-7, the V gene TRBV7-9, with D possibly matching TRBD1 (5 bases). The CDR3 loop spans 12 amino acids. V lost 4 bases and J lost 5, with 9 bases in between. CDR1 and CDR2 from the germline V gene are SEHNR and FQNEAQ (reference sequence). The CDR3 DNA reads TGTGCCAGCAGCTCCAGGGTCCACGAGCAGTACTTC. Protein sequence: CASSSRVHEQYF.

The chain combines TRBV6-1 with TRBJ1-1; 9 nucleotides line up with TRBD1. The ends lost 5 bases at V and 6 bases at J; junction bases unmatched: 4. CDR1 is MNHNS, CDR2 SASEGT, per germline. The CDR3 runs 13 residues. Written as DNA, the CDR3 is TGTGCCAGCAGTTCCCGGGACAGGGCTGAAGCTTTCTTT. Its protein is CASSSRDRAEAFF.

In this sample, this clonotype turned up a few times. The gene calls are TRBV9 and TRBJ2-4; the match to TRBD2 covers 10 bases. The CDR3 contains 16 residues. The germline V gene encodes CDR1 SGDLS and CDR2 YYNGEE. With 3 bases clipped from V and 0 bases from J, the junction kept 3 bases outside the gene matches. For the CDR3, the DNA is TGTGCCAGCAGCGCCGGACTAGCGGTAGCCAAAAACATTCAGTACTTC. Protein: CASSAGLAVAKNIQYF.

The genes are TRBV6-2 or TRBV6-3 and TRBJ2-3; perhaps TRBD2 as D (7 bases). Germline loops: CDR1 MNHEY, CDR2 SVGEGT. V lost 5 bases and J lost 5, with 17 bases in between. The CDR3 has 15 amino acids. The CDR3 DNA reads as TGTGCCAGCAGTGTACTAGGGGGGGCGAAAGATACGCAGTATTTT. Protein sequence: CASSVLGGAKDTQYF.

The chain recombines TRBV5-1 with TRBJ1-1; D remains unclear. The V gene's germline CDR1 is SGHRS and CDR2 YFSETQ. Deletions cut 0 bases from V and 1 base from J, with 7 bases between. The CDR3 length is 14 residues. The CDR3 DNA follows: TGCGCCAGCAGCTTGGACCAGAGGAACACTGAAGCTTTCTTT. It is translated as CASSLDQRNTEAFF.

This clonotype was seen repeatedly, ten times or more. J is TRBJ2-1 and V is TRBV7-8; D is undetermined. Per the germline V gene, CDR1 is SGHVS and CDR2 is FQNEAQ. The CDR3 loop spans 12 amino acids. V lost 5 bases, J lost 9 bases, and 11 bases lay in between. The CDR3 protein is CASSPTSGEQFF. CDR3 bases: TGTGCCAGCAGCCCGACTTCGGGTGAGCAGTTCTTC.

This clonotype appeared a few times. This chain links TRBV7-9 with TRBJ1-1; TRBD1 matches 8 bases. Germline CDR1 reads SEHNR; CDR2 reads FQNEAQ (reference sequence). This CDR3 has 15 amino acids. The ends lost 7 bases at V and 1 base at J; junction bases unmatched: 8. CDR3 nucleotides: TGTGCCAGCACGTCACCCGGGACAGGGAACACTGAAGCTTTCTTT. The encoded protein is CASTSPGTGNTEAFF. The whole variable domain, remainder taken from reference TRBV7-9 and TRBJ1-1, is DTGVSQNPRHKITKRGQNVTFRCDPISEHNRLYWYRQTLGQGPEFLTYFQNEAQLEKSRLLSDRFSAERPKGSFSTLEIQRTEQGDSAMYLCASTSPGTGNTEAFFGQGTRLTVV.

This clonotype turned up a few times. This chain connects TRBV15 to TRBJ2-7; perhaps D is TRBD1 or TRBD2 (5 bases each). V was pared by 5 bases and J by 5 bases, with 16 bases between. The CDR3 is made up of 14 amino acids. Germline V gene sequence: CDR1 LNHNV, CDR2 YYDKDF (reference sequence). The CDR3: CATSARGGTHEQYV. CDR3 nucleotide sequence: TGTGCCACCAGCGCCCGTGGGGGAACGCACGAGCAGTACGTC.

This clonotype was observed a few times. The DNA for the CDR3 is TGTGCCACCAGTGGGGTGAGCGGGGCCGACAATGAGCAGTTCTTC. Encoded protein: CATSGVSGADNEQFF. This chain uses TRBV24-1 with TRBJ2-1, with 7 positions matching TRBD2. CDR1 KGHDR and CDR2 SFDVKD come from the germline V gene. The CDR3 contains 15 residues. Germline trimming cut 5 bases from V and 5 bases from J; bases unmatched to any gene: 8.

The V gene is TRBV7-9, the J gene TRBJ1-5; 7 bases align to TRBD1. CDR3 size: 14 residues. From germline, CDR1 is SEHNR and CDR2 FQNEAQ (reference sequence). V shed 5 bases, J shed 4 bases, and the junction held 5 bases outside the gene matches. DNA of the CDR3: TGTGCCAGCAGCGGAGAGGGGGCGAATCAGCCCCAGCATTTT. Amino acids: CASSGEGANQPQHF.

This clonotype showed up just a few times. The chain combines TRBV9 with TRBJ2-1; 7 nucleotides align to TRBD2. The CDR3 is 16 amino acids. Germline CDR1 and CDR2: SGDLS and YYNGEE. After removal of 4 bases from V and 3 bases from J, the junction contained 10 bases not matched to a gene. CDR3 residues: CASSPGASGVYNEQFF. Written as DNA, the CDR3 is TGTGCCAGCAGCCCCGGAGCGAGCGGGGTCTACAATGAGCAGTTCTTC.

This clonotype came up many times. This chain connects TRBV6-2 or TRBV6-3 to TRBJ2-4; D gene unclear. The germline V gene encodes CDR1 MNHEY and CDR2 SVGEGT. V lost 7 bases and J lost 4, with 11 bases in between. The CDR3 extends over 13 amino acids. The CDR3 region has the DNA TGTGCCAGCACCGTGGGCTTTAAAAACATTCAGTACTTC. Protein product: CASTVGFKNIQYF.

The V and J genes are TRBV27 and TRBJ1-4, with D perhaps matching TRBD1 (5 bases). Per germline, CDR1 MNHEY and CDR2 SMNVEV (reference sequence). The CDR3 loop spans 15 amino acids. Trimming removed 5 bases at V and 3 bases at J, with 13 bases between. CDR3 amino acids: CASSTLAGPNEKLFF. The DNA for the CDR3 is TGTGCCAGCAGTACCCTAGCAGGGCCTAATGAAAAACTGTTTTTT.

The chain links TRBV5-1 to TRBJ2-6; D possibly uses TRBD1 or TRBD2 (5 bases each). V was cut by 4 bases and J by 4 bases, with 12 bases left in between. This CDR3 has 15 residues. The germline gives CDR1 SGHRS, CDR2 YFSETQ. The CDR3 sequence: CASSLGTEGANVLTF. The CDR3 region has the DNA TGCGCCAGCAGCCTTGGGACGGAGGGGGCCAACGTCCTGACTTTC.

At least ten counts were recorded for this clonotype. The rearrangement links TRBV7-6 to TRBJ2-3, with 9 bases matching TRBD2. Trimming cost V 2 bases and J 0 bases; bases outside gene matches: 6. The CDR3 has 17 amino acids. The germline V gene encodes CDR1 SGHVS and CDR2 FNYEAQ. The DNA of the CDR3 is TGTGCCAGCAGCTTAAGGCGGGGGGGATCTAGCACAGATACGCAGTATTTT. Its translation: CASSLRRGGSSTDTQYF. The full variable domain, in which reference TRBV7-6 and TRBJ2-3 provide the parts outside the CDR3, is GAGVSQSPRYKVTKRGQDVALRCDPISGHVSLYWYRQALGQGPEFLTYFNYEAQQDKSGLPNDRFSAERPEGSISTLTIQRTEQRDSAMYRCASSLRRGGSSTDTQYFGPGTRLTVL.

This clonotype has only a few counts. This chain uses TRBV19 with TRBJ1-1; D unclear. Trimming stripped 5 bases from V and 6 bases from J, with 25 bases between. The CDR3 spans 17 residues. Germline V gene sequence: CDR1 LNHDA, CDR2 SQIVND (reference sequence). Here the CDR3 reads CASSDPQRQGFVAEAFF. DNA for the CDR3: TGTGCCAGTAGTGACCCACAGAGGCAAGGATTCGTAGCTGAAGCTTTCTTT.

The chain employs TRBV6-5 and TRBJ1-4; D possibly corresponds to TRBD1 (6 bases). Germline V gene sequence: CDR1 MNHEY, CDR2 SVGAGI. Trimming removed 2 bases at V and 8 bases at J, with 15 bases between. The CDR3 is 15 amino acids. CDR3 region: CASSYNQGPSEKLFF. The CDR3 DNA is TGTGCCAGCAGTTACAACCAGGGGCCGTCCGAAAAACTGTTTTTT.

The genes are TRBV6-1 and TRBJ2-7, with D tentatively TRBD1 or TRBD2 (5 bases each). The germline V gene encodes CDR1 MNHNS and CDR2 SASEGT. The CDR3 is 15 amino acids. Trimming took off 0 bases at V and 1 base at J, with 10 bases between the two ends. The CDR3: CASSEAGTLSYEQYV. CDR3 DNA sequence: TGTGCCAGCAGTGAAGCAGGGACGTTATCCTACGAGCAGTACGTC.

This chain joins TRBV5-4 and TRBJ1-5; no definite D call. V was clipped by 0 bases and J by 8 bases, with 12 bases between them. Germline-derived CDR1 and CDR2 are SGHNT and YYREEE (reference sequence). The CDR3 has 14 amino acids. The CDR3 coding sequence is TGTGCCAGCAGCTTGGACCCATCGAGAAAGCCCCAGCATTTT. Translation: CASSLDPSRKPQHF.

V is TRBV12-3 or TRBV12-4 and J is TRBJ2-5; tentatively, D is TRBD1 or TRBD2 (5 bases each). The CDR3 has 15 amino acids. V shed 1 base and J shed 5 bases, with 14 bases lying between them. For the CDR3, the DNA is TGTGCCAGCAGTTTAGGGGGGTCTAGCTTGGAGACCCAGTACTTC. Its protein product is CASSLGGSSLETQYF.

The chain employs TRBV12-3 or TRBV12-4 and TRBJ2-7, with a tentative D call TRBD1 (5 bases). V was clipped by 2 bases and J by 5 bases, with 13 bases between them. This CDR3 region has 14 residues. This CDR3 is CASSLSQGQDEQYF. The CDR3 bases are TGTGCCAGCAGTTTAAGTCAGGGTCAGGACGAGCAGTACTTC.